This TCR beta chain came from a study of blood T cell repertoires in COVID-19 (dated by TCRdb to about 2020). Regarding the study in general: Samples from collaborators originated in the United States, Italy and Spain and spanned both the acute and convalescent phases of COVID-19. The repertoires were released in a freely available public database meant as a resource for research on the immune response to SARS-CoV-2. The sample metadata nearly always contained a de-identified subject ID, COVID-19 status, age in years and sex. The prospective study material was composed of cDNA or gDNA derived from T cells, B-cell-depleted T cells, or PBMCs. The samples were drawn from the first 160 participants of the ongoing ImmuneRACE study and from 950 to 1,500 subjects provided by 6 global collaborators. Where available, HLA class I and class II types were obtained from metadata supplied by the sample provider rather than from assay-based typing. The dataset comprised deeply sampled blood TCRbeta repertoires from subjects exposed to, actively infected with, or recovered from COVID-19.

A second Seattle source provided samples from volunteer blood donors who had recovered from COVID-19. Whole blood was collected in K2EDTA tubes by collaborating institutions according to the institutions' own protocols. Collaborator samples were shipped for TCRbeta analysis as frozen whole blood, isolated PBMCs, or DNA extracted from either sample type. The paper's findings and limits, for the study overall: The amount of clinical and demographic metadata varied by source and participant and was provided uncurated.

The immunoSEQ Assay, a bias-controlled multiplex PCR, was used to amplify TCRbeta CDR3 regions from genomic DNA. The study's processing was this. The number of nucleated cells in each sample was estimated from the amplification of reference gene primers within the assay. Sequence reads were collapsed and filtered to measure the absolute abundance of every unique TCRbeta CDR3 rearrangement. For each sample, productive Simpson clonality was calculated as the square root of Simpson's diversity index over productive rearrangements. TCRdb holds this immuneACCESS table with in-frame rearrangements only. Some clones are missing; in checked studies, unresolved V genes explain under half, and the rest has no known cause. That table supplies the V and J calls and clone size; D and trimming were determined from the DNA. The sample table shows roughly 240,000 clones, and approximately 86% are seen once. About 3.1% of the sample comes from the top ten.

Turning to this clone: Its binding antigen is unknown. Base qualities are not provided; no much larger clone lies one nucleotide away.

Specimen: peripheral blood. The receptor's source is a woman younger than 45 who had recovered from COVID-19.

This receptor has the CDR3 CSVYSTGGDGYTF. Here is the DNA: TGCAGCGTGTACTCGACAGGGGGCGATGGCTACACCTTC. The chain uses TRBV29-1 and TRBJ1-2, and TRBD1 matches 10 of the central bases. V lost 6 bases and J lost 6 bases, and the count of bases not matched to a germline gene is 7. CDR1 and CDR2 were assigned from the germline V gene as SQVTM and ANQGSEA. From its cysteine to its phenylalanine, the CDR3 spans 13 amino acids. This entry keeps only the CDR3 DNA: 39 bases, framed from base 1.